Described below is a single T cell receptor beta chain sequence and its context. The antigen is not known. Trimming shortened V by 1 base and J by 3 bases, and 18 bases separated the two germline ends. CDR3 size: 17 residues. CDR1 is SEHNR, CDR2 FQNEAQ, per germline (reference sequence). Assay: immunoSEQ multiplex PCR; the TCRdb copy retains only in-frame clones and omits some. The sample includes about 3,100 clones, just over 70% of them seen just once. The entry originates in a study of immune cell composition in non-small cell lung cancer. About the research overall: Histologic subtype was mainly adenocarcinoma or squamous cell carcinoma. Overall study findings and caveats: It was not proven that tumour-reactive clones equal dominant tumour-associated clones. Tumour TCR-beta clonality was not significantly tied to smoking pack-years. In adenocarcinoma, maximal tumour-associated clone frequency tracked TIL tumour reactivity.

Normal lung was sampled as far from the tumour as possible, at least 3 cm. The sequencing sample was made of non-adjacent lung tissue. The chain combines TRBV7-9 with TRBJ1-1; the D gene is possibly TRBD1 (5 bases). This clonotype originated in a human donor with non-small cell lung cancer. CDR3 DNA: TGTGCCAGCAGCTTAGTGTGGGGCCCCCGGGGGGACACTGAAGCTTTCTTT. It translates to CASSLVWGPRGDTEAFF. Full variable domain (missing parts from reference TRBV7-9 and TRBJ1-1): DTGVSQNPRHKITKRGQNVTFRCDPISEHNRLYWYRQTLGQGPEFLTYFQNEAQLEKSRLLSDRFSAERPKGSFSTLEIQRTEQGDSAMYLCASSLVWGPRGDTEAFFGQGTRLTVV.